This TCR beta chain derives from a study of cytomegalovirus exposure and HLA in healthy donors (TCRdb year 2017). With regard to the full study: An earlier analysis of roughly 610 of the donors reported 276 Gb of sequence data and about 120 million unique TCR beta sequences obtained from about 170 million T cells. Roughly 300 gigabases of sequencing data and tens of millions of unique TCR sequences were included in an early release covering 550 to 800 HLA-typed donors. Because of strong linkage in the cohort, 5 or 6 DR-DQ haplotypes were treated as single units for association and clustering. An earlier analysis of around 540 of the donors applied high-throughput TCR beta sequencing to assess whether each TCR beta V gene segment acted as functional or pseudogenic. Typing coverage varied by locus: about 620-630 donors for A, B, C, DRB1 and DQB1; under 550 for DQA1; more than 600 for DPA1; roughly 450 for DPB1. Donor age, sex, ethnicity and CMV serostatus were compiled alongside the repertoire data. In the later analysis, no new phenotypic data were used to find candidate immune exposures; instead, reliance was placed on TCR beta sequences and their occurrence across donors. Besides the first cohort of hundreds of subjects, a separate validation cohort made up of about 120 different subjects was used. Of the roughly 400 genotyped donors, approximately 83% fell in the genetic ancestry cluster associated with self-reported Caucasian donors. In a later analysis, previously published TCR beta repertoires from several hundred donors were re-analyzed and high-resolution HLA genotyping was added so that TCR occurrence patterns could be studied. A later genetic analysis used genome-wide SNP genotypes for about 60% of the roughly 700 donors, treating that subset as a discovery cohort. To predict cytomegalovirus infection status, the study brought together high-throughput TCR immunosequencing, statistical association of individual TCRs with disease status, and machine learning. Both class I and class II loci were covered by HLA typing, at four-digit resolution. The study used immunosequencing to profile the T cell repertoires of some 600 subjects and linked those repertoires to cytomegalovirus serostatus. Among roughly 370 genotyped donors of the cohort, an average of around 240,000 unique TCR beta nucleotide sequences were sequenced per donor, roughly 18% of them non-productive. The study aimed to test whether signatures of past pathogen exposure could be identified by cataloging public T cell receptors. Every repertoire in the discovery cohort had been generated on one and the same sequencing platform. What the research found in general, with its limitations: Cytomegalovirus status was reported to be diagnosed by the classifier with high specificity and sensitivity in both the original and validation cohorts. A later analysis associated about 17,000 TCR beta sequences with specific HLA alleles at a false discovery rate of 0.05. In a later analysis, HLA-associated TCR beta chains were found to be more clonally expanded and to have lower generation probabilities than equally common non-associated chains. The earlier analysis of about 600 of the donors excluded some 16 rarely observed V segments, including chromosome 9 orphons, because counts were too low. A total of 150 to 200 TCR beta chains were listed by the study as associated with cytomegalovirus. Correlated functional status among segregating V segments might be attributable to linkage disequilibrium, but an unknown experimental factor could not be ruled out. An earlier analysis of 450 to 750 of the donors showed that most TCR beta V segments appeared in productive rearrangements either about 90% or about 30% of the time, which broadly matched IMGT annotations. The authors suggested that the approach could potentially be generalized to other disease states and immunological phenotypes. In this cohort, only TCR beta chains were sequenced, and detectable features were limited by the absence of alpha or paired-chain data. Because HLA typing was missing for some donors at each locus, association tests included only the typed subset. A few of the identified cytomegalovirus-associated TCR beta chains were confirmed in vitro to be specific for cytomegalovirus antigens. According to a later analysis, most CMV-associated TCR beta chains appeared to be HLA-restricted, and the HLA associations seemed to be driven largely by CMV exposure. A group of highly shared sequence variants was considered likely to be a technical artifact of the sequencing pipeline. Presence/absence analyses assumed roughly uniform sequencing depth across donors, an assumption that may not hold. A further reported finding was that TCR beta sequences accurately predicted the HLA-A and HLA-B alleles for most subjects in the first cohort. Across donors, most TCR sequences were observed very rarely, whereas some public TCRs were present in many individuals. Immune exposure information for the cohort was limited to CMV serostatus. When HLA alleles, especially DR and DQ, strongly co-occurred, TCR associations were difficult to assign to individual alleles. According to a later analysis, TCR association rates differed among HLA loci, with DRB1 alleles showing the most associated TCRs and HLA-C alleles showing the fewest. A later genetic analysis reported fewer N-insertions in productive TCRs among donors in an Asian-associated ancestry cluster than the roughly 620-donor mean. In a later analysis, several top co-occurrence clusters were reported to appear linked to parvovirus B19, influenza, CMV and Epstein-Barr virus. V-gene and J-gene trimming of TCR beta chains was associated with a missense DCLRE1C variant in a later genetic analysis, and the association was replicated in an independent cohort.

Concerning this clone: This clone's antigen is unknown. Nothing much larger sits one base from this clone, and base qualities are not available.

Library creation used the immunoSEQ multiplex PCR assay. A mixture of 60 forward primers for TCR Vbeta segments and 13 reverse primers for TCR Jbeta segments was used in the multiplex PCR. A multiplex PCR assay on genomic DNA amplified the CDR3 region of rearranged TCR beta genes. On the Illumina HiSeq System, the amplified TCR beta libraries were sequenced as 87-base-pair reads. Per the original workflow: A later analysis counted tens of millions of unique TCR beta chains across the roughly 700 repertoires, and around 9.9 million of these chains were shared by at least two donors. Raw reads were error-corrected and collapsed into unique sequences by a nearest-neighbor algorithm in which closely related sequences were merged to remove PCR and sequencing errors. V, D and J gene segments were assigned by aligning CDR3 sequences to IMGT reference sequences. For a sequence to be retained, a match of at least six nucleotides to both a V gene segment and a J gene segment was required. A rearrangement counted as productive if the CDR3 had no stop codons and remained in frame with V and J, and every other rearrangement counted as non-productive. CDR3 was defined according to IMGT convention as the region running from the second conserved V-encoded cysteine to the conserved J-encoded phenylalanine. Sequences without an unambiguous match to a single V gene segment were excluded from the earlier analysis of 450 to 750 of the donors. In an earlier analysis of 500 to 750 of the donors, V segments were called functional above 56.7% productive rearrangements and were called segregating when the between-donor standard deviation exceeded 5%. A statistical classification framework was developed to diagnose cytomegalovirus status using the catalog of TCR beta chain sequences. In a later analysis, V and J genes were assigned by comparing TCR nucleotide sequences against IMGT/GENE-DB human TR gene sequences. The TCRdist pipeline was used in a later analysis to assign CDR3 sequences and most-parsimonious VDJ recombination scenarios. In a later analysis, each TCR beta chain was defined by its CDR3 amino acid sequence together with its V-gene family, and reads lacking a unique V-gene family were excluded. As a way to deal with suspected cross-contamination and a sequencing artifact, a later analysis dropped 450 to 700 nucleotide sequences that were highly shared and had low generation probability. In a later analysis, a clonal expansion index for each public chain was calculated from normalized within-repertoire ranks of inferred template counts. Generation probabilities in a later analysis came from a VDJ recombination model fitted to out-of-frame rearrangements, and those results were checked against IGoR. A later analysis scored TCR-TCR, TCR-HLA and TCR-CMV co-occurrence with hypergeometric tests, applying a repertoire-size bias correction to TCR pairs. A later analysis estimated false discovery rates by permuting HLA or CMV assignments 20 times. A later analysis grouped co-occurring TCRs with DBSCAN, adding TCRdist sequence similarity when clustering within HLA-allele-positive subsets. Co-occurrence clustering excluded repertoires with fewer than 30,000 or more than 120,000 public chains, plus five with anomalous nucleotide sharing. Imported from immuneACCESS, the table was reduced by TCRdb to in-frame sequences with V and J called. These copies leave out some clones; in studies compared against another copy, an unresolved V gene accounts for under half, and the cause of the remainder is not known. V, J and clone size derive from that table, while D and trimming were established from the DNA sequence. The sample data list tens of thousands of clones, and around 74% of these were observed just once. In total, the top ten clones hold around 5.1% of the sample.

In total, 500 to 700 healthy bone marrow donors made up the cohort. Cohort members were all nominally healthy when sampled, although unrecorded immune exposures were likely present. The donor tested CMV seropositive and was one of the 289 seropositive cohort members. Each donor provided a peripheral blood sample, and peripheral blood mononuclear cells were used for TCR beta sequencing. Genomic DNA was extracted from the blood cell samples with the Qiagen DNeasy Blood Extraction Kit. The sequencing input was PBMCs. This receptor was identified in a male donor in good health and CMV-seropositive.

CDR3 sequence: CASSLQGKASEQYF. The nucleotide sequence reads TGTGCCAGCAGCTTACAGGGAAAAGCCAGCGAGCAGTACTTC. The V and J segments used are TRBV7-9 and TRBJ2-7; perhaps TRBD1 is the D gene, with 5 bases matching. There are 14 amino acids in the CDR3, from cysteine to phenylalanine inclusive. The read is trimmed to its CDR3 DNA, 42 bases read in frame from base 1. From a lookup of the germline V gene (reference sequence), CDR1 and CDR2 are SEHNR and FQNEAQ. The trim is 2 bases for V and 6 bases for J, with a gap of 14 bases between the germline ends.